Following are 32 T cell receptor beta chains from one sample sequenced in a study of blood T cell repertoires in COVID-19. This table comes from immunoSEQ multiplex PCR, and its TCRdb copy is limited to in-frame clones, with some not included. This repertoire shows around 360,000 clones, 80% to 90% found once; its top ten account for under 11%. Input material: peripheral blood. Receptors were obtained from a woman aged 30 to 39 with COVID-19, enrolled during active disease.

This sequence joins TRBV5-6 and TRBJ2-2, with 7 bases lining up with TRBD2. Germline-derived CDR1 and CDR2 are SGHDT and YYEEEE. There are 15 residues in the CDR3. V lost 4 bases and J lost 0; bases outside the gene matches: 3. CDR3 amino acids: CASSTSGTNTGELFF. The CDR3 nucleotides read TGTGCCAGCAGCACCAGCGGGACGAACACCGGGGAGCTGTTTTTT.

The chain recombines TRBV11-2 with TRBJ1-4, with 7 bases identical to TRBD1. This CDR3 region has 15 residues. With V trimmed by 5 bases and J by 7 bases, 10 bases remained unmatched. The germline CDR1 and CDR2 sequences are SGHAT and FQNNGV. The CDR3 is CASSPSGTEGEKLFF. CDR3 DNA: TGTGCCAGCAGCCCTTCGGGGACAGAGGGTGAAAAACTGTTTTTT.

This clone was counted many times. The V call is TRBV10-3, the J call TRBJ1-2, with TRBD1 matching over 8 bases. The CDR3 length is 13 residues. The ends lost 3 bases at V and 3 bases at J; junction bases unmatched: 0. Germline CDR1 is ENHRY and CDR2 is SYGVKD. The CDR3 spells CAISDRGHYGYTF. DNA for the CDR3: TGTGCCATCAGTGACAGGGGGCACTATGGCTACACCTTC.

The chain recombines TRBV9 with TRBJ1-6, with 8 positions matching TRBD1. The V segment lost 0 bases and the J segment 6 bases; nucleotides outside the gene matches: 8. The CDR3 sequence is 17 residues long. Per germline, CDR1 SGDLS and CDR2 YYNGEE. The CDR3 DNA sequence: TGTGCCAGCAGCGTAGCCCCAGGGGGCGGATCTAATTCACCCCTCCACTTT. This encodes CASSVAPGGGSNSPLHF.

The count of this clone is one. The chain employs TRBV11-3 and TRBJ2-1; D not certain. This CDR3 has 14 amino acids. V was trimmed by 5 bases and J by 3 bases, leaving 11 bases between them. Germline V gene lookup returns CDR1 SGHNT and CDR2 YENEEA. The CDR3 nucleotides read TGTGCCAGCAGCACTAAGAGGAACTACAATGAGCAGTTCTTC. It yields the protein CASSTKRNYNEQFF.

Many counts were recorded for this clone. This same CDR3 is encoded by further DNA sequences in the sample. The V call is TRBV10-2, the J call TRBJ2-5; perhaps TRBD1 as D (6 bases). Germline CDR1 and CDR2: WSHSY and SAAADI. Trimming removed 0 bases from V and 7 bases from J, with 9 bases in between. The CDR3 consists of 13 residues. CDR3 sequence: CASSESTRGTQYF. The DNA for the CDR3 is TGCGCCAGCAGTGAGTCGACCAGGGGGACCCAGTACTTC.

The gene calls are TRBV2 and TRBJ2-7; 10 bases map to TRBD2. V shed 6 bases and J 1 base; nucleotides not matched to a gene: 6. Looked up from germline, CDR1 is SNHLY and CDR2 is FYNNEI. CDR3 length: 15 residues. The CDR3 DNA sequence: TGTGCCAGCAGGGCTACTAGCGGGACTTCCTACGAGCAGTACTTC. Amino acid sequence: CASRATSGTSYEQYF.

This clone showed up just a few times. The rearrangement uses TRBV4-2 and TRBJ2-7, with a possible D match to TRBD2 (6 bases). The CDR3 is 15 residues long. V was shortened by 0 bases and J by 5 bases, with 14 bases between the two germline ends. The germline gives CDR1 LGHNA, CDR2 YNFKEQ. The CDR3 coding sequence is TGTGCCAGCAGCCAAGACCTGTTGGGACTTAACGAGCAGTACTTC. The encoded protein is CASSQDLLGLNEQYF.

In its sample, this clone was seen a few times. The chain couples TRBV6-4 to TRBJ2-1; 7 bases map to TRBD2. The V and J ends lost 2 bases and 4 bases, in that order; junction bases with no gene match: 5. CDR1 MRHNA and CDR2 SNTAGT come from the germline V gene. The CDR3 length is 15 residues. As DNA, the CDR3 is TGTGCCAGCAGTGACGGCGCGGGAGCTTACAATGAGCAGTTCTTC. Protein product: CASSDGAGAYNEQFF.

Here the CDR3 DNA reads TGTGCCAGTAGTAGACTAGCGGGAGGGCCGCCAGATACGCAGTATTTT. Translating gives CASSRLAGGPPDTQYF. The chain joins TRBV19 to TRBJ2-3; TRBD2 agrees at 14 bases. The ends lost 4 bases at V and 4 bases at J; junction bases unmatched: 4. The CDR3 totals 16 residues. From germline, CDR1 is LNHDA and CDR2 SQIVND (reference sequence).

V gene TRBV3-1 (or the pseudogene TRBV3-2) combines with J gene TRBJ2-1; weak D call: TRBD1 (6 bases). V lost 3 bases, J lost 5 bases, and 17 bases lay in between. Germline V CDR1 and CDR2: LGHDT, YNNKEL (reference sequence). The CDR3 runs 16 residues. In DNA, the CDR3 is TGTGCCAGCAGCCACCAAGCCAGGGGTAGGCACAATGAGCAGTTCTTC. Its translation is CASSHQARGRHNEQFF.

This chain's CDR3 is CASSSGQGYTF. The CDR3 DNA sequence: TGTGCCAGCAGTTCCGGACAGGGCTACACCTTC. The gene calls are TRBV7-9 and TRBJ1-2, with D maybe TRBD1 (6 bases). The germline V and J ends were trimmed by 6 bases and 8 bases, with 10 bases remaining between them. The CDR3 spans 11 residues. Per germline, CDR1 SEHNR and CDR2 FQNEAQ (reference sequence). The full variable domain, completed using reference TRBV7-9 and TRBJ1-2, is DTGVSQNPRHKITKRGQNVTFRCDPISEHNRLYWYRQTLGQGPEFLTYFQNEAQLEKSRLLSDRFSAERPKGSFSTLEIQRTEQGDSAMYLCASSSGQGYTFGSGTRLTVV.

This clone was seen only a few times. The rearrangement joins TRBV6-1 to TRBJ2-7, with 11 bases aligning to TRBD2. Unmatched junction bases numbered 6, after V lost 7 bases and J lost 1 base. The CDR3 is 15 residues long. Germline values: CDR1 MNHNS, CDR2 SASEGT. The CDR3 bases are TGTGCCAGCAAGGCCGGGACTAGCGGTTCCTACGAGCAGTACTTC. It specifies CASKAGTSGSYEQYF.

This clone was observed a few times. V and J are TRBV23-1 and TRBJ1-1, with a tentative D call TRBD1 (5 bases). TRBV23-1 is an open reading frame, and its role is uncertain. V was cut by 0 bases and J by 1 base, with 9 bases left in between. The CDR3 consists of 15 residues. The CDR3 nucleotides read TGCGCCAGCAGTCAATCGAGGCAGGGGAACACTGAAGCTTTCTTT. It specifies CASSQSRQGNTEAFF.

Relative to its sample, this clone is large. The rearrangement links TRBV29-1 to TRBJ2-7, with 8 bases matching TRBD2. V was pared by 7 bases and J by 2 bases, with 13 bases of the junction left unmatched. This CDR3 is 15 amino acids long. The germline V gene has CDR1 SQVTM and CDR2 ANQGSEA. CDR3 protein: CSATPSTSATYEQYF. CDR3 bases: TGCAGCGCCACTCCCTCGACTAGCGCCACCTACGAGCAGTACTTC.

The rearrangement links TRBV18 to TRBJ1-5; a possible D gene is TRBD1 (5 bases). This CDR3 spans 13 amino acids. V lost 3 bases and J 4 bases, leaving 7 bases between the germline ends. CDR1 and CDR2 (germline): KGHSH, LQKENI. CDR3 sequence reads: CASSPDINQPQHF. The CDR3 nucleotides read TGTGCCAGCTCACCGGACATTAATCAGCCCCAGCATTTT.

V and J are TRBV10-2 and TRBJ2-7, with 9 bases matching TRBD2. Germline V lookup: CDR1 WSHSY, CDR2 SAAADI. This CDR3 has 17 residues. V shed 0 bases and J 0 bases; nucleotides not matched to a gene: 6. DNA of the CDR3: TGCGCCAGCAGTGAGTCGGTGGTAGCGGGAGCCTCCTACGAGCAGTACTTC. This gives the protein CASSESVVAGASYEQYF.

The CDR3 sequence: CASSSLTGNTEAFF. The CDR3 nucleotides are TGTGCCAGTAGTTCCCTTACTGGGAACACTGAAGCTTTCTTT. J is TRBJ1-1 and V is TRBV19, with D unresolved. This CDR3 comprises 14 residues. Trimming removed 5 bases at V and 1 base at J, with 11 bases between. CDR1 LNHDA and CDR2 SQIVND come from the germline V gene (reference sequence).

The V and J genes are TRBV5-4 and TRBJ1-2; D might be TRBD1 (5 bases). Germline values: CDR1 SGHNT, CDR2 YYREEE (reference sequence). Trimming removed 6 bases at V and 6 bases at J, with 24 bases between. The CDR3 is 16 residues long. The CDR3 sequence is CASTDPTTGQRHGYTF. For the CDR3, the DNA is TGTGCCAGCACCGATCCAACCACAGGTCAAAGACATGGCTACACCTTC.

This chain uses TRBV3-1 (or the pseudogene TRBV3-2) with TRBJ2-5; 8 bases line up with TRBD2. The germline gives CDR1 LGHDT, CDR2 YNNKEL (reference sequence). J lost 3 bases, V lost 1 base, and 7 bases had no gene match. The CDR3 has 16 residues. CDR3: CASSQGSTAGEETQYF. The CDR3 DNA is TGTGCCAGCAGCCAAGGTTCGACAGCGGGAGAAGAGACCCAGTACTTC.

This sequence joins TRBV20-1 and TRBJ2-7, with a possible D match to TRBD2 (6 bases). The CDR3 totals 14 residues. In germline, CDR1 is DFQATT, CDR2 SNEGSKA (reference sequence). V dropped 3 bases and J dropped 3 bases, with 15 bases sitting between them. The DNA of the CDR3 is TGCAGTGCTAGTAAGTCTAGCGACTACTACGAGCAGTACTTC. This translates into CSASKSSDYYEQYF.

The rearrangement links TRBV6-6 to TRBJ1-5; D remains unclear. The germline gives CDR1 MNHNY, CDR2 SVGAGI (reference sequence). The CDR3 totals 14 residues. V lost 2 bases and J lost 5, with 10 bases in between. In DNA, the CDR3 is TGTGCCAGCAGTTACGGGCTGATATATCAGCCCCAGCATTTT. It yields the protein CASSYGLIYQPQHF.

This sequence joins TRBV9 and TRBJ2-3, with D tentatively TRBD1 (7 bases). Germline V lookup: CDR1 SGDLS, CDR2 YYNGEE. V was shortened by 4 bases and J by 1 base, with 22 bases between the two germline ends. This CDR3 contains 18 residues. CDR3 in DNA: TGTGCCAGCAGCCAAACGGCCCCCCGGAGGGGGCGCACAGATACGCAGTATTTT. Amino acids: CASSQTAPRRGRTDTQYF. Looking up the rest from reference TRBV9 and TRBJ2-3 gives the full variable domain: DSGVTQTPKHLITATGQRVTLRCSPRSGDLSVYWYQQSLDQGLQFLIQYYNGEERAKGNILERFSAQQFPDLHSELNLSSLELGDSALYFCASSQTAPRRGRTDTQYFGPGTRLTVL.

The rearrangement joins TRBV2 to TRBJ2-1, with D perhaps matching TRBD2 (6 bases). The CDR3 has 14 residues. V was pared by 7 bases and J by 8 bases, with 18 bases between. Germline CDR1 reads SNHLY; CDR2 reads FYNNEI. The CDR3 is CASTLGPERDEQFF. For the CDR3, the DNA is TGTGCCAGCACCCTGGGCCCAGAGCGGGATGAGCAGTTCTTC.

This clone is a singleton in its sample. CDR3 sequence reads: CASSTRTGGLYGYTF. The CDR3 region has the DNA TGTGCCAGCAGCACTAGGACAGGGGGGCTCTATGGCTACACCTTC. The genes are TRBV7-2 and TRBJ1-2; TRBD1 aligns across 10 bases. CDR1 and CDR2 from the germline V gene are SGHTA and FQGNSA. This CDR3 spans 15 amino acids. After removal of 5 bases from V and 4 bases from J, the junction contained 7 bases not matched to a gene.

V is TRBV6-1 and J is TRBJ1-1; no reliable D call. V lost 3 bases and J 0 bases, leaving 5 bases between the germline ends. Germline values: CDR1 MNHNS, CDR2 SASEGT. This CDR3 contains 13 residues. The CDR3 spells CASSDRVNTEAFF. The DNA for the CDR3 is TGTGCCAGCAGTGATCGGGTGAACACTGAAGCTTTCTTT.

The chain is built from TRBV2 and TRBJ1-6; no clear D gene. V was pared by 4 bases and J by 9 bases, with 13 bases between. Germline loops: CDR1 SNHLY, CDR2 FYNNEI. This CDR3 has 14 amino acids. The chain's CDR3 is CASSALEGGSPLHF. In DNA form, the CDR3 reads TGTGCCAGCAGTGCGTTGGAGGGCGGTTCACCCCTCCACTTT.

The V gene is TRBV11-2, the J gene TRBJ2-2, with D uncertain. Trimming pared 5 bases from V and 9 bases from J, leaving 10 bases between. The CDR3 is 12 amino acids. Germline V lookup: CDR1 SGHAT, CDR2 FQNNGV. The CDR3 nucleotides read TGTGCCAGCAGCCCCTATCGTAGGGAGCTGTTTTTT. Translated: CASSPYRRELFF.

This chain joins TRBV30 and TRBJ1-2; D perhaps matches TRBD1 (5 bases). The V end was cut by 4 bases, the J end by 8 bases, with 17 bases between. Germline CDR1 and CDR2: GTSNPN and SVGIG (reference sequence). The length of the CDR3 is 13 residues. CDR3 bases: TGTGCCTGGAACCGGAGACAGACGTTCGGCTACACCTTC. This translates into CAWNRRQTFGYTF.

V and J are TRBV2 and TRBJ1-1, with TRBD1 matching over 7 bases. The CDR3 consists of 15 residues. Germline V lookup: CDR1 SNHLY, CDR2 FYNNEI. The trim removed 4 bases at V and 4 bases at J, leaving 9 bases unmatched. CDR3 in amino acids: CASSALTGKGTEAFF. The CDR3 region has the DNA TGTGCCAGCAGTGCCCTGACAGGGAAAGGCACTGAAGCTTTCTTT.

The rearrangement joins TRBV7-9 to TRBJ2-7; 8 bases are a match to TRBD2. CDR1 is SEHNR, CDR2 FQNEAQ, per germline (reference sequence). V was pared by 8 bases and J by 6 bases, with 21 bases of the junction left unmatched. CDR3 length equals 17 residues. The CDR3 DNA sequence: TGTGCCAGCGTCCTACATCCGGGACTAGGACTATCGGGCGAGCAGTACTTC. Translated, it gives CASVLHPGLGLSGEQYF.

This chain joins TRBV2 and TRBJ1-2; D unclear. Per the germline V gene, CDR1 is SNHLY and CDR2 is FYNNEI. CDR3 size: 16 residues. The V and J ends lost 0 bases and 4 bases respectively, with 15 bases between them. CDR3 region: CASSEAQAAAGYGYTF. In nucleotides, the CDR3 is TGTGCCAGCAGTGAAGCGCAAGCGGCAGCTGGCTATGGCTACACCTTC.